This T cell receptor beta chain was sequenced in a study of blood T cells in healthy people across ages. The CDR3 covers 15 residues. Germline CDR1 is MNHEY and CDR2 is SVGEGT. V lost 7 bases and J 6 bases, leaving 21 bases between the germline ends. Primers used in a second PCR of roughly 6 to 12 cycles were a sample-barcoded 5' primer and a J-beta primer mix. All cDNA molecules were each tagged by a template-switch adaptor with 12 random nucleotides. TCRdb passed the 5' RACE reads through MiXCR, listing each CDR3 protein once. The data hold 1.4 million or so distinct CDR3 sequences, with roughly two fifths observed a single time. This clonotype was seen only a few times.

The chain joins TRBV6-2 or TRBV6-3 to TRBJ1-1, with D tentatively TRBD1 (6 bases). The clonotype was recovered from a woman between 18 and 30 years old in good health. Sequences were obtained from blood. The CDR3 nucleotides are TGTGCCAGCAAAATCCGGGGGCTGCGAGGGGCTGAAGCTTTCTTT. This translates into CASKIRGLRGAEAFF.